This TCR beta chain was sequenced during a study of blood T cells in healthy people across ages (dated by TCRdb to 2015 to 2017). As for the study more broadly: In model experiments, template switching captured about one uniquely barcoded TCR beta cDNA molecule for every two T cells. The donors were split into four age groups: young (average around 17 years), middle-aged (over 35), aged (over 55) and long-lived (82). Using deep sequencing normalized with unique cDNA molecular identifiers, the study measured how TCR beta repertoire diversity changes with age. For two donors (one aged 18 to 30 and one aged 80 or older), the study analyzed two additional independent replicas of 1 million unique cDNA reads from the same blood draw.

Receptor libraries were prepared by 5' RACE. These reads were obtained on an Illumina HiSeq 2500. A second 7 to 11 cycle PCR used a sample-barcoded 5' primer and a J-beta primer mix. A unique molecular identifier was introduced onto each TCR beta cDNA molecule by a template-switch 5' adaptor carrying 12 random nucleotides. Each sample yielded at least 3 million CDR3-containing paired-end reads. First-strand cDNA synthesis was performed from all RNA using the Mint cDNA synthesis kit, with priming by a TRBC-specific oligonucleotide. All cDNA was treated with uracil-DNA glycosylase and then went through a first 18-cycle PCR with the universal primers M1SS and BC2_uni_R. The study's processing was this. Normalization of each sample was performed by random selection of 1 million high-quality reads, each carrying a distinct molecular identifier. Reads sharing molecular identifiers were discarded rather than binned into consensus sequences. MiTCR, set to a Q25 quality threshold and the strictest error-elimination algorithm, was used for CDR3 identification, clonotype clustering and error correction. A nonparametric unseen species model with Euler transformation was used to estimate a lower bound on total TCR beta diversity. TCRdb reprocessing: public reads trimmed at Q25 with fastp, clones called with MiXCR, in-frame beta chains kept. Every distinct CDR3 protein forms one entry, paired with its most common genes and DNA. V and J calls and clone size were set by TCRdb, not the authors. The sample records around 990,000 distinct CDR3 sequences, roughly a quarter of which are singletons. Around 0.75% of the sample is taken by the ten largest.

The donors were 40 or so Caucasian individuals from Russia, aged roughly 6 to 100 years, who were systemically healthy. Approximately 9 milliliters of peripheral blood were collected from each donor into EDTA-treated Vacutainer tubes. PBMCs were isolated by Ficoll-Paque density-gradient centrifugation, with at least 6.5 million obtained per sample. Total RNA was extracted from PBMCs with Trizol reagent, with at least 5 micrograms obtained per sample. For every donor, an aliquot of PBMCs went through flow cytometry to measure the percentages of naive CD45RAhigh/CD27high T cells. CDR1 and CDR2 are read off the germline V gene as SGHTA and FQGTGA. Germline trimming amounts to 3 bases on V and 0 bases on J, with 1 as the count of junction bases outside the gene matches. The cysteine opens and the phenylalanine closes a CDR3 of 14 amino acids. Just CDR3 DNA is preserved here, 42 bases in frame from base 1.

Findings and caveats that apply to the study as a whole: Estimates of total diversity based on one million sequenced T cells were considered lower bounds and underestimates. The long-lived group showed more naive CD4+ T cells, fewer expanded clones and increased TCR diversity than the aged group, suggesting age selection. Donor CMV infection status was unknown, potentially confounding age-related changes in expanded clonotypes. Since profiling was done on bulk unsorted PBMCs, naive and antigen-experienced compartments could not be conclusively compared. Observed TCR beta diversity per million T cells fell roughly linearly with age, and a significant reduction was already apparent by age roughly 40. The percentage of naive T cells measured by flow cytometry correlated strongly with observed TCR beta diversity.

The sample holds many counts of this clonotype. The antigen it binds to is not known. Per-base quality was not reported, and no clone a single base away is much larger than it. This sample also belongs to another study, concerning T cells of mothers and their children. From that second study: The donors were nine systemically healthy Caucasian individuals, made up of three mothers and their six children. cDNA synthesis used all of the extracted RNA, with 1.5 ug of RNA in each 15 ul reaction. Sample barcodes and 2-4 random nucleotides were added via the M1S primer in the second PCR. More than 9 million TCR beta CDR3 reads were obtained from each mother, and roughly 3 million reads were obtained from each child. Thymic selection similarly shapes TCR recombination output in related and unrelated pairs, with minor effect from inherited differences. Normalized repertoire overlap was always found to be slightly, but never significantly, higher in related mother-child pairs than in unrelated mother-child pairs. No persistent microchimeric T cell clones were found, with a detection sensitivity of approximately 95 clones per million clonotypes. Deep NGS was used in the study to compare the TCR beta repertoires of mothers and children and to look for features that separate related mother-child pairs from unrelated individuals. On average, the children were approximately 11 +/- 4 years old, while the mothers were 40 +/- 4 years old. After adapter ligation was performed with NEBNext reagents, the libraries were sequenced on an Illumina HiSeq 2000 with 100+100 nt paired-end reads. Mother and child libraries were prepared a month apart and sequenced in separate runs to prevent cross-contamination. For each donor, between about 450,000 and 2,300,000 distinct TCR beta clonotypes were identified. Naive TCR beta clonotypes were estimated from low-frequency clonotypes matched to each donor's FACS-determined naive share, without sorting.

This receptor was obtained from a girl under 10 years old in good health. Source material: blood. The rearrangement joined TRBV7-3 to TRBJ1-2, with 7 central nucleotides matching TRBD1. CDR3 loop: CASSFGTANYGYTF. The sequence in DNA is TGTGCCAGCAGCTTCGGGACAGCTAACTATGGCTACACCTTC.